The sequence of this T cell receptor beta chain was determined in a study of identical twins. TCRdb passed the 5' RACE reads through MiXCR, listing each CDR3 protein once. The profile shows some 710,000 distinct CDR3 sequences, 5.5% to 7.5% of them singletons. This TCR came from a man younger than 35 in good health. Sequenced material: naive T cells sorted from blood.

The CDR3 DNA follows: TGCGCCAGCAGCCAAGCAGCGGGAGAGGTCTACGAGCAGTACTTC. Its translation: CASSQAAGEVYEQYF. The chain is built from TRBV4-1 and TRBJ2-7; 8 positions agree with TRBD2. CDR1 MGHRA and CDR2 YSYEKL come from the germline V gene. The CDR3 runs 15 residues. The junction had 5 bases not matched to a gene; V was cut back by 1 base and J by 3 bases.